This TCR beta chain was sequenced for a study of cytomegalovirus exposure and HLA in healthy donors. CDR1 and CDR2 from the germline V gene are SGHKS and YYEKEE (reference sequence). Trimming took 4 bases from V and 4 from J, leaving 17 bases between them. The CDR3 has 15 amino acids. In the PCR, 60 Vbeta and 13 Jbeta primers were used. Here immunoSEQ multiplex PCR was the method, and the copy in TCRdb shows in-frame clones only, minus some. The sample includes 150,000 to 200,000 clones. The sequencing input was PBMCs. V usage is TRBV5-5 and J usage is TRBJ1-1, with D possibly TRBD1 on 5 matching bases. The sequence was collected from a woman aged 18-29 years in good health and CMV-seropositive. The CDR3: CASSQSRDLGTEAFF. Written as DNA, the CDR3 is TGTGCCAGCAGCCAGAGCAGGGACTTGGGCACTGAAGCTTTCTTT.